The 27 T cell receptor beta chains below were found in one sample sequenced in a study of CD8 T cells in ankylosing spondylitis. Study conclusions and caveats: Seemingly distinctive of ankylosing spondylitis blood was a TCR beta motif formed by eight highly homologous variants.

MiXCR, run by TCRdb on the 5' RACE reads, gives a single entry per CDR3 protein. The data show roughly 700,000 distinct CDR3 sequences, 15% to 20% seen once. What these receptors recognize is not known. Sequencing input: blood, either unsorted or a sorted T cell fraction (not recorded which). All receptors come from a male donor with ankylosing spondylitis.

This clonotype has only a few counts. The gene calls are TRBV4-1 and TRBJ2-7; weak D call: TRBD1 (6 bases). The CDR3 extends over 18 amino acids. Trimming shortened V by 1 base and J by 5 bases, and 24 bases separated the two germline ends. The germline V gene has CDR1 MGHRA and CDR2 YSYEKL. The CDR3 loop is CASSQGVAGQTVVNEQYF. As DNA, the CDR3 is TGCGCCAGCAGCCAAGGGGTCGCCGGACAGACGGTCGTCAACGAGCAGTACTTC.

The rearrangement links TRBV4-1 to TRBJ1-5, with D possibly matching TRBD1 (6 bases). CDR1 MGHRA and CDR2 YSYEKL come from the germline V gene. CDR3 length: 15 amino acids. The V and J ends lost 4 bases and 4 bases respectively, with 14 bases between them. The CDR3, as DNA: TGCGCCAGCAGCCGAGGCCGGGACAAAAATCAGCCCCAGCATTTT. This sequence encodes CASSRGRDKNQPQHF.

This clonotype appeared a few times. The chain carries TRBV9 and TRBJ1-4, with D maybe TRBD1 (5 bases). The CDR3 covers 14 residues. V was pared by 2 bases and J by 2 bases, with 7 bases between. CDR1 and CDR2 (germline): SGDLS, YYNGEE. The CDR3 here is CASSVRGTNEKLFF. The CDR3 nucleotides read TGTGCCAGCAGCGTGCGGGGGACTAATGAAAAACTGTTTTTT.

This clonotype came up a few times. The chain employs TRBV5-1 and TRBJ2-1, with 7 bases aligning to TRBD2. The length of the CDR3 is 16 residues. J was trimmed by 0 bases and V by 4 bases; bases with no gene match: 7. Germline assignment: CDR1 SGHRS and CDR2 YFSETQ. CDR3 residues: CASSKIGGSSYNEQFF. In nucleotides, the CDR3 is TGCGCCAGCAGCAAGATAGGCGGGAGCTCCTACAATGAGCAGTTCTTC.

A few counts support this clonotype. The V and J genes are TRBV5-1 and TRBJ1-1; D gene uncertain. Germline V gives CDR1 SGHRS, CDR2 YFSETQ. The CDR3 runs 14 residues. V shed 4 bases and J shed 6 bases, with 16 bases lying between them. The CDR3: CASSPDDREAEAFF. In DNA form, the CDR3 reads TGCGCCAGCAGCCCCGATGATCGAGAGGCTGAAGCTTTCTTT.

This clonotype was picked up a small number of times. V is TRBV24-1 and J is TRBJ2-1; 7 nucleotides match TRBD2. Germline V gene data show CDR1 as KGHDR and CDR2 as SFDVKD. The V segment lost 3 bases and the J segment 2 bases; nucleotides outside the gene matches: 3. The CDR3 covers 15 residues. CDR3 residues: CATSDPGGPYNEQFF. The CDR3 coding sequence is TGTGCCACCAGTGATCCGGGGGGACCCTACAATGAGCAGTTCTTC.

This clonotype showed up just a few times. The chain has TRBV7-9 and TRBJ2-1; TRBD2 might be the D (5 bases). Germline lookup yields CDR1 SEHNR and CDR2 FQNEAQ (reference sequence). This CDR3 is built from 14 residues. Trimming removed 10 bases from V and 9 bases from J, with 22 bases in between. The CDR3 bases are TGTGCCACCGCTGTGACTTTTCATGGAGGTGAGCAGTTCTTC. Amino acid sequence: CATAVTFHGGEQFF.

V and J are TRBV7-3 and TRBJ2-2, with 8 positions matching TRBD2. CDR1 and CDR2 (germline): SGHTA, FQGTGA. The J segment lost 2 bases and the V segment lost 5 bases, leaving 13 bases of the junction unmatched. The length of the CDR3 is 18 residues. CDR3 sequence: CASSQQQGTSGNTGELFF. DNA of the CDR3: TGTGCCAGCAGCCAACAACAGGGAACTAGCGGAAACACCGGGGAGCTGTTTTTT.

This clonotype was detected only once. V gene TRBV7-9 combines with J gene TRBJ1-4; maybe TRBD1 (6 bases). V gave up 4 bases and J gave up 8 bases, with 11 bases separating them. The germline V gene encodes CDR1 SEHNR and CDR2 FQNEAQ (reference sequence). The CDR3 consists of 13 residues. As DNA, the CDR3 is TGTGCCAGCAGCTCAAAAACAGGGGAAAAACTGTTTTTT. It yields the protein CASSSKTGEKLFF.

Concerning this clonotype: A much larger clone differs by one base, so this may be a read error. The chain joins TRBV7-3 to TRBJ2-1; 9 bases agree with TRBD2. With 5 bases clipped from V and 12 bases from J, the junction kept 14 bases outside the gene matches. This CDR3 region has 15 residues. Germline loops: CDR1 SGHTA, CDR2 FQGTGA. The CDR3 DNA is TGTGCCAGCAGCCGCCAAGGGGGACTAGCTCCGGGGCAGTTCTTC. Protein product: CASSRQGGLAPGQFF.

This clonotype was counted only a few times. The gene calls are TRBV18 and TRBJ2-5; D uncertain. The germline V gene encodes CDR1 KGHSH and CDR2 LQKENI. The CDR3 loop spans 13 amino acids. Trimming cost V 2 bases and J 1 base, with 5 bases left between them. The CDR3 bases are TGTGCCAGCTCACCAGTGGCCCAAGAGACCCAGTACTTC. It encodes CASSPVAQETQYF.

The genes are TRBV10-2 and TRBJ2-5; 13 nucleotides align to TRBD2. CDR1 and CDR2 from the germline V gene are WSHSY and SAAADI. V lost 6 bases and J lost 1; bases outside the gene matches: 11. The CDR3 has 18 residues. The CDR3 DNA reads TGCGCCAGCAGGGCGGGACTAGCGGGGCCGCGACCCCAAGAGACCCAGTACTTC. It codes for CASRAGLAGPRPQETQYF.

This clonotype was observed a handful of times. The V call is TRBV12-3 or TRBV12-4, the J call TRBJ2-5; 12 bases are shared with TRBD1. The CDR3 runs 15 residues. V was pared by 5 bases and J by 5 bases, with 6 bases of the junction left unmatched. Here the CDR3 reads CASSRGTGGAETQYF. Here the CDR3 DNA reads TGTGCCAGCAGTCGCGGGACAGGGGGCGCCGAGACCCAGTACTTC.

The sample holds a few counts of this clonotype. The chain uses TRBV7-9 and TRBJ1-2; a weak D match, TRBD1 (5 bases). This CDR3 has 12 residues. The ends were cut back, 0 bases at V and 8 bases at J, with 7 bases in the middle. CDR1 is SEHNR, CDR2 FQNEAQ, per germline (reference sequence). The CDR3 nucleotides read TGTGCCAGCAGCTTAGCCCGGGGGGGCTACACCTTC. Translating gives CASSLARGGYTF.

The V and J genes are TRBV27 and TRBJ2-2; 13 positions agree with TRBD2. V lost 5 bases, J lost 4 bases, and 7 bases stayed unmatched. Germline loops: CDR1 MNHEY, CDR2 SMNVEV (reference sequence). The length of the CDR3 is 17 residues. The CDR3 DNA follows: TGTGCCAGCAGTGCCGGACTAGCGGGAGTCCCCACCGGGGAGCTGTTTTTT. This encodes CASSAGLAGVPTGELFF.

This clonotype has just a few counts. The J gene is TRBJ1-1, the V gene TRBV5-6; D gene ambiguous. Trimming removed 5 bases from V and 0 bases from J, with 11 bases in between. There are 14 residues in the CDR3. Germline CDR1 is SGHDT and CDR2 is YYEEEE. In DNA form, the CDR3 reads TGTGCCAGCAGTTCAGACAACCTGAACACTGAAGCTTTCTTT. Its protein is CASSSDNLNTEAFF.

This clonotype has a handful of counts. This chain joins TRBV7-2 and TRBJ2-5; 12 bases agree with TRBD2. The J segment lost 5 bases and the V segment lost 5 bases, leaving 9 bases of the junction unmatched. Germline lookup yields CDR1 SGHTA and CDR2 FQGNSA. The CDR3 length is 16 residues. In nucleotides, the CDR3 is TGTGCCAGCAGCGGACTAGCGGGACGTGTGGGGGAGACCCAGTACTTC. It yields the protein CASSGLAGRVGETQYF. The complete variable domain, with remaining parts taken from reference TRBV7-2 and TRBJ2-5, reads GAGVSQSPSNKVTEKGKDVELRCDPISGHTALYWYRQSLGQGLEFLIYFQGNSAPDKSGLPSDRFSAERTGGSVSTLTIQRTQQEDSAVYLCASSGLAGRVGETQYFGPGTRLLVL.

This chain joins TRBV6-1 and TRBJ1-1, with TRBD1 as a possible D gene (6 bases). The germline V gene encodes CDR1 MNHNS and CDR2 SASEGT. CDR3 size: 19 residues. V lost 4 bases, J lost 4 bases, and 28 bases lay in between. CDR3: CASSVGAYHTGPRGTEAFF. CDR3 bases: TGTGCCAGCAGTGTAGGGGCCTACCATACAGGGCCCCGGGGCACTGAAGCTTTCTTT.

The CDR3: CSAIGGALFYEQYF. As DNA, the CDR3 is TGCAGTGCTATCGGGGGGGCCCTCTTTTACGAGCAGTACTTC. The chain uses TRBV20-1 and TRBJ2-7; 8 positions agree with TRBD2. V gave up 4 bases and J gave up 4 bases; unmatched junction bases: 9. In germline, CDR1 is DFQATT, CDR2 SNEGSKA (reference sequence). The CDR3 loop spans 14 amino acids.

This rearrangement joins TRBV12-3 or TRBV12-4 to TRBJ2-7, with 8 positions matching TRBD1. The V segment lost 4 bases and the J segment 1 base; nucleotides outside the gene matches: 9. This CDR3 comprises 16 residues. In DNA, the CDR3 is TGTGCCAGCAGTTCCTTAACAGGGGGTGATTCCTACGAGCAGTACTTC. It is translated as CASSSLTGGDSYEQYF.

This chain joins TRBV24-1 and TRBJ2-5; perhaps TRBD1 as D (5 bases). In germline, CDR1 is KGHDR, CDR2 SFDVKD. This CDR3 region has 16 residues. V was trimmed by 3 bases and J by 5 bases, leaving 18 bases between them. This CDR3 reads CATSDPTQRGFETQYF. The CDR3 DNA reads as TGTGCCACCAGTGATCCTACTCAAAGGGGTTTTGAGACCCAGTACTTC.

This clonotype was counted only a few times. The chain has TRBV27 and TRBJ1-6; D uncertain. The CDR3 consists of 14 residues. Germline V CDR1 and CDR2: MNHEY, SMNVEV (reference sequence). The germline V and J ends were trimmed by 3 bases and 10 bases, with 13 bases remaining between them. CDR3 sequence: CASSLGPIGSPLHF. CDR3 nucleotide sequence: TGTGCCAGCAGTTTGGGTCCTATAGGATCACCCCTCCACTTT.

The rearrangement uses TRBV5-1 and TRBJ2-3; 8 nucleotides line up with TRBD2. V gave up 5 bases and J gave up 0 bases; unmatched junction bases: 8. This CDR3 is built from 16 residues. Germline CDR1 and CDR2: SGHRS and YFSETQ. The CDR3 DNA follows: TGCGCCAGCAGGCCCTTGGCGGGAGGAAGCACAGATACGCAGTATTTT. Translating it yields CASRPLAGGSTDTQYF.

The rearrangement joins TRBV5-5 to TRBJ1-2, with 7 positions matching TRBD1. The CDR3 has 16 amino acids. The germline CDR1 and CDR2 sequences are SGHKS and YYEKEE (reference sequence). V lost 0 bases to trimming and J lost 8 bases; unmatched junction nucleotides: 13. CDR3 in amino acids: CASSLDSTGPVQGYTF. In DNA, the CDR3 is TGTGCCAGCAGCTTGGATTCGACAGGGCCGGTGCAGGGCTACACCTTC.

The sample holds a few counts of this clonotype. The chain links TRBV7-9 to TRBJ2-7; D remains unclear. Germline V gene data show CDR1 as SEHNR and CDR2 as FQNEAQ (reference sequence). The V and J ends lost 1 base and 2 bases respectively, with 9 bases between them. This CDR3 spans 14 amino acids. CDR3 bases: TGTGCCAGCAGCTTAGTGCTCAGCCCCTACGAGCAGTACTTC. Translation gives CASSLVLSPYEQYF.

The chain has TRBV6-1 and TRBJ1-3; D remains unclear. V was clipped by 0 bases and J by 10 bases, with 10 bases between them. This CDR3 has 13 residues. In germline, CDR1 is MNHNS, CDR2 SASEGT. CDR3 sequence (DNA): TGTGCCAGCAGTGAAGCGCAGCATTTGACCATATATTTT. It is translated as CASSEAQHLTIYF.

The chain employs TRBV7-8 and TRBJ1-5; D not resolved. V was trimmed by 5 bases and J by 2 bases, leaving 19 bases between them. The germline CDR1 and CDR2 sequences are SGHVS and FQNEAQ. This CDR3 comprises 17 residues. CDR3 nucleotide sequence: TGTGCCAGCAGCCCCCGAGGATCGGCCCTCGGCAATCAGCCCCAGCATTTT. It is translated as CASSPRGSALGNQPQHF.